Listed below are T cell receptor beta chains from one sample, sequenced in a study of T cells in Graves' hyperthyroidism and ophthalmopathy. TCRdb re-derived calls from the multiplex PCR reads in MiXCR, one entry per CDR3 protein. The sample lists hundreds of thousands of distinct CDR3 sequences, 24% occurring once. Sequenced material: blood. Receptors were obtained from a woman in her 30s with Graves' ophthalmopathy. Each CDR3 is given with its conserved first and last residue. Each record gives: V gene, D gene, clone size, J gene, CDR3 DNA, CDR3 protein. A D gene is named only where the DNA matches it firmly. Size is omitted from some rows. Given values are once, few, many or a class for expanded clones.

TRBV15	TRBD2	NA	TRBJ2-5	TGTGCCACTACTAGACTAGCCAGGCAAGAGACCCAGTACTTC	CATTRLARQETQYF
TRBV2	NA	once	TRBJ2-7	TGTGCCAGCACTATAGGACCCTACGAGCAGTACTTC	CASTIGPYEQYF
TRBV29-1	NA	NA	TRBJ2-5	TGCAGCGTTGATGGCAGGGACGAGACCCAGTACTTC	CSVDGRDETQYF
TRBV12-3/TRBV12-4	NA	many	TRBJ2-2	TGTGCCAGCAGTCCGATAGGGCGACTGGAGGTGACCGGGGAGCTGTTTTTT	CASSPIGRLEVTGELFF
TRBV5-1	NA	many	TRBJ2-7	TGCGCCAGCACAACGGTCGGGAAAGGCTCCTACGAGCAGTACTTC	CASTTVGKGSYEQYF
TRBV19	NA	many	TRBJ1-1	TGTGCCAGTAGTAGGGCGGGGCAGCAGAACACTGAAGCTTTCTTT	CASSRAGQQNTEAFF
TRBV7-2	TRBD1	many	TRBJ2-7	TGTGCCAGCAGCAAAACAGGGGCCTCCGAGCAGTACTTC	CASSKTGASEQYF
TRBV10-2	TRBD1	once	TRBJ2-7	TGCGCCAGCAGGGAGACAGGGGGCAATGGCGAGCAGTACTTC	CASRETGGNGEQYF
TRBV12-3/TRBV12-4	NA	many	TRBJ1-1	TGTGCCAGCTGCCCCTCGGGGGCCGAAGCTTTCTTT	CASCPSGAEAFF
TRBV6-5	NA	NA	TRBJ1-1	TGTGCCAGCACTTACTCTTCCCTTCATCTTTTGAACACTGAAGCTTTCTTT	CASTYSSLHLLNTEAFF
TRBV20-1	NA	NA	TRBJ1-2	TGCAGTGCTTATCTTAACTATGGCTACACCTTC	CSAYLNYGYTF
TRBV27	NA	many	TRBJ1-1	TGTGCCAGCAGTTTAGGGGCGGGGGGCACTGAAGCTTTCTTT	CASSLGAGGTEAFF
TRBV12-3/TRBV12-4	NA	many	TRBJ2-7	TGTGCCAGCAGCCTACGACAGCCGTCCTACGAGCAGTACTTC	CASSLRQPSYEQYF
TRBV20-1	NA	many	TRBJ2-7	TGCAGTGCTTATGGACGTAGCGAGCAGTACTTC	CSAYGRSEQYF
TRBV27	NA	NA	TRBJ2-7	TGTGCCAGCAGTTTATTGGGCTCCTACGATCAGTACTTC	CASSLLGSYDQYF
TRBV12-3/TRBV12-4	NA	NA	TRBJ2-2	TGTGCCAGCAGTGGGCCCCCTAGCGCCAACACCGGGGAGCTGTTTTTT	CASSGPPSANTGELFF
TRBV28	TRBD2	NA	TRBJ2-7	TGTGCCAGCAGTACCTCGGGACTAGCGGGAGACTCGGGAGAGCAGTACTTC	CASSTSGLAGDSGEQYF
TRBV20-1	NA	many	TRBJ1-3	TGCAGTGCTAGATCCGGAAGGTCCGGAAACACCATATATTTT	CSARSGRSGNTIYF
TRBV12-3/TRBV12-4	NA	NA	TRBJ1-1	TGTGCCAGTAGAAGGGGGGGGCTTGAAGCTTTCTTT	CASRRGGLEAFF
TRBV7-9	NA	few	TRBJ1-1	TGTGCCAGCAGCCCCCCCTGGGTCAACACTGAAGCTTTCTTT	CASSPPWVNTEAFF
TRBV3-1	TRBD1	NA	TRBJ1-1	TGTGCCAGCAGACCGAGGGGGCTAGACACTGAAGCTTTCTTT	CASRPRGLDTEAFF
TRBV7-2	NA	many	TRBJ2-7	TGTGCCAGCCAAGACCGAAAAAGCTCCTACGAGCAGTACTTC	CASQDRKSSYEQYF
TRBV19	NA	NA	TRBJ1-6	TGTGCCAGTAGGGGGACGCCATATAATTCACCCCTCCACTTT	CASRGTPYNSPLHF
TRBV7-8	NA	many	TRBJ1-5	TGTGCCAGCAGCTTAGCGGGTAGGGGAAAATATAGCAATCAGCCCCAGCATTTT	CASSLAGRGKYSNQPQHF
TRBV20-1	TRBD2	few	TRBJ2-3	TGCAATGCAGGGGCTAGCGGGGGAATATCAGATACGCAGTATTTT	CNAGASGGISDTQYF
TRBV5-6	NA	NA	TRBJ2-6	TGTGCCAGCAGCTTGGGAGCGGGCCCCCTCTCTGGGGCCAACGTCCTGACTTTC	CASSLGAGPLSGANVLTF
TRBV29-1	NA	many	TRBJ2-2	TGCAGCGTTGAAGATAGAGTTGGCGGGGAGCTGTTTTTT	CSVEDRVGGELFF
TRBV6-1	NA	many	TRBJ2-7	TGTGCCAGCAGTGATGGGGGGACGGGTACCTACGAGCAGTACTTC	CASSDGGTGTYEQYF
TRBV6-1	TRBD1	few	TRBJ2-5	TGTGCCAGCAGTGAAGCTACCGGGACAGGGAAGGAGACCCAGTACTTC	CASSEATGTGKETQYF
TRBV15	TRBD2	NA	TRBJ2-5	TGTGCCACCACCCCTGAGCGGGGCCAGGGAGAGACCCAGTACTTC	CATTPERGQGETQYF
TRBV5-5	NA	many	TRBJ1-2	TGTGCCAGCAGCTCCCAGATGGATGGCTACACCTTC	CASSSQMDGYTF
TRBV6-2/TRBV6-3	NA	many	TRBJ2-6	TGTGCCAGCAGTCCCCCCCGACAGTCTGGGGCCAACGTCCTGACTTTC	CASSPPRQSGANVLTF
TRBV19	NA	NA	TRBJ1-2	TGTGCCAGTAGCGGCAGTGACTTCTATGGCTACACCTTC	CASSGSDFYGYTF
TRBV12-3/TRBV12-4	NA	NA	TRBJ2-2	TGTGCCAGCAGTTGGTTTGTCACCGGGGAGCTGTTTTTT	CASSWFVTGELFF
TRBV30	TRBD1	few	TRBJ1-5	TGTGCCTGGAGTTGGACAGGGGGCAATCAGCCCCAGCATTTT	CAWSWTGGNQPQHF
TRBV19	TRBD1	once	TRBJ1-1	TGTGCCAGTAGTCTGTACAGGGGGCTGTCCACTGAAGCTTTCTTT	CASSLYRGLSTEAFF
TRBV2	NA	NA	TRBJ1-5	TGTGCCAGCACGACACAGTTAAATCAGCCCCAGCATTTT	CASTTQLNQPQHF
TRBV2	TRBD1	NA	TRBJ2-2	TGTGCCAGCAGTTACGACAGGGGGGCAAGCACCGGGGAGCTGTTTTTT	CASSYDRGASTGELFF
TRBV11-1	TRBD2	many	TRBJ2-7	TGTGCCAGCAGACGAAGCGGGGGGGCCTCCTACGAGCAGTACTTC	CASRRSGGASYEQYF